Below, 16 T cell receptor beta chains from the same sample are listed, as sequenced in a study of T cells in tumors after PD-1 blockade. Profiling relied on immunoSEQ multiplex PCR, and the TCRdb table lists in-frame clones only, not all of them. Of about 20,000 clones detected, 78% appear once; the ten largest clones hold approximately 25%. Material: PBMCs, obtained before anti-PD-1 treatment. Receptors were obtained from a human donor with basal cell carcinoma.

V usage is TRBV12-3 or TRBV12-4 and J usage is TRBJ1-2; D ambiguous. The V gene lost 7 bases and the J gene lost 8 bases, with 14 bases spanning the gap. The CDR3 is 12 residues long. CDR3 protein: CASTTGFLGYTF. As DNA, the CDR3 is TGTGCCAGCACCACCGGGTTCCTCGGCTACACCTTC.

V is TRBV5-4 and J is TRBJ2-2; no clear D. The CDR3 length is 14 residues. The V gene's germline CDR1 is SGHNT and CDR2 YYREEE (reference sequence). Deletions cut 3 bases from V and 1 base from J, with 7 bases between. This chain's CDR3 is CASSSGWNTGELFF. The CDR3 DNA is TGTGCCAGCAGCTCTGGATGGAACACCGGGGAGCTGTTTTTT.

The chain joins TRBV9 to TRBJ1-2; D is uncertain. Trimming left V 4 bases short and J 3 bases short, with 16 bases between. Per the germline V gene, CDR1 is SGDLS and CDR2 is YYNGEE. The length of the CDR3 is 15 residues. The CDR3 nucleotides read TGTGCCAGCAGCCCAGACGGGGATAGCGACTATGGCTACACCTTC. It translates to CASSPDGDSDYGYTF. Full variable domain (outside the CDR3, taken from reference TRBV9 and TRBJ1-2): DSGVTQTPKHLITATGQRVTLRCSPRSGDLSVYWYQQSLDQGLQFLIQYYNGEERAKGNILERFSAQQFPDLHSELNLSSLELGDSALYFCASSPDGDSDYGYTFGSGTRLTVV.

This clone was detected once. This rearrangement joins TRBV18 to TRBJ2-1, with 9 bases lining up with TRBD2. In germline, CDR1 is KGHSH, CDR2 LQKENI. V trimming: 0 bases; J trimming: 4 bases; junction bases outside the gene matches: 4. CDR3 length: 16 residues. The CDR3: CASSPPPSGMYNEQFF. Here the CDR3 DNA reads TGTGCCAGCTCACCACCCCCTAGCGGGATGTACAATGAGCAGTTCTTC. The complete variable domain, with remaining parts taken from reference TRBV18 and TRBJ2-1, reads NAGVMQNPRHLVRRRGQEARLRCSPMKGHSHVYWYRQLPEEGLKFMVYLQKENIIDESGMPKERFSAEFPKEGPSILRIQQVVRGDSAAYFCASSPPPSGMYNEQFFGPGTRLTVL.

V and J are TRBV4-2 and TRBJ2-5, with D perhaps TRBD2 (6 bases). Germline V gene data show CDR1 as LGHNA and CDR2 as YNFKEQ. This CDR3 has 15 residues. Trimming removed 3 bases from V and 0 bases from J, with 11 bases in between. This CDR3 reads CASSQDYQYQETQYF. Here the CDR3 DNA reads TGTGCCAGCAGCCAGGACTACCAGTACCAAGAGACCCAGTACTTC.

The chain employs TRBV20-1 and TRBJ2-3; D remains unclear. This CDR3 has 11 amino acids. V lost 3 bases, J lost 10 bases, and 11 bases lay in between. Germline CDR1 reads DFQATT; CDR2 reads SNEGSKA (reference sequence). The CDR3 sequence: CSASQVLAQYF. The CDR3 DNA follows: TGCAGTGCTAGTCAAGTCCTTGCGCAGTATTTT.

The CDR3 coding sequence is TGTGCCAGTAGTATAAGGCAGGGTTCCGAGCAGTACTTC. Translating gives CASSIRQGSEQYF. The chain has TRBV19 and TRBJ2-7; a possible D gene is TRBD1 (5 bases). Germline V gene data show CDR1 as LNHDA and CDR2 as SQIVND (reference sequence). The V and J ends lost 2 bases and 6 bases respectively, with 11 bases between them. The CDR3 has 13 amino acids.

This clone was detected only once. The V gene is TRBV6-4, the J gene TRBJ2-1, with 9 positions matching TRBD1. Germline V gene data show CDR1 as MRHNA and CDR2 as SNTAGT. V lost 3 bases to trimming and J lost 6 bases; unmatched junction nucleotides: 6. This CDR3 spans 15 amino acids. This CDR3 reads CASSEPGQGRNEQFF. DNA of the CDR3: TGTGCCAGCAGTGAACCGGGACAGGGACGCAATGAGCAGTTCTTC.

The chain has TRBV3-1 (or the pseudogene TRBV3-2) and TRBJ2-3; 9 positions match TRBD2. The germline CDR1 and CDR2 sequences are LGHDT and YNNKEL (reference sequence). The CDR3 consists of 16 residues. The V and J ends lost 6 bases and 0 bases, in that order; junction bases with no gene match: 7. This chain's CDR3 is CASSFGLALSTDTQYF. Written as DNA, the CDR3 is TGTGCCAGCAGTTTCGGACTAGCGTTGAGCACAGATACGCAGTATTTT.

This clone was counted only a few times. The V gene is TRBV9, the J gene TRBJ2-7; D is ambiguous. V lost 4 bases and J lost 1, with 6 bases in between. Germline assignment: CDR1 SGDLS and CDR2 YYNGEE. This CDR3 region has 12 residues. CDR3 sequence reads: CASSPGSYEQYF. The DNA of the CDR3 is TGTGCCAGCAGCCCCGGGTCCTACGAGCAGTACTTC.

The chain employs TRBV25-1 and TRBJ1-2; 10 bases are a match to TRBD1. The germline V gene has CDR1 MGHDK and CDR2 SYGVNS. This CDR3 has 14 residues. The junction had 1 base not matched to a gene; V was cut back by 1 base and J by 5 bases. The CDR3 region is CASSEWDRGYGYTF. The CDR3 DNA is TGTGCCAGCAGTGAATGGGACAGGGGTTATGGCTACACCTTC.

The chain links TRBV18 to TRBJ2-4; 9 bases match TRBD1. The CDR3 runs to 15 residues. Looked up from germline, CDR1 is KGHSH and CDR2 is LQKENI. V lost 3 bases and J lost 7; bases outside the gene matches: 7. The CDR3 loop reads CASSPGQGRVNIQYF. DNA of the CDR3: TGTGCCAGCTCACCGGGACAGGGACGGGTTAACATTCAGTACTTC.

This clone has just a few counts. This chain links TRBV5-6 with TRBJ1-4; TRBD1 matches at 7 bases. Germline V gives CDR1 SGHDT, CDR2 YYEEEE. CDR3 length: 16 residues. The V and J ends lost 3 bases and 0 bases, in that order; junction bases with no gene match: 5. CDR3 residues: CASSSIQGATNEKLFF. CDR3 DNA: TGTGCCAGCAGCTCTATCCAGGGGGCAACTAATGAAAAACTGTTTTTT. Full variable domain (missing parts from reference TRBV5-6 and TRBJ1-4): DAGVTQSPTHLIKTRGQQVTLRCSPKSGHDTVSWYQQALGQGPQFIFQYYEEEERQRGNFPDRFSGHQFPNYSSELNVNALLLGDSALYLCASSSIQGATNEKLFFGSGTQLSVL.

The chain combines TRBV9 with TRBJ2-1; 11 nucleotides match TRBD2. Unmatched junction bases numbered 8, after V lost 3 bases and J lost 6 bases. Per germline, CDR1 SGDLS and CDR2 YYNGEE. This CDR3 is 16 amino acids long. Written as DNA, the CDR3 is TGTGCCAGCAGCGCCTTACTAGCGGGAGCGGGCAATGAGCAGTTCTTC. Its protein product is CASSALLAGAGNEQFF.

This clone was counted a few times. This rearrangement joins TRBV13 to TRBJ2-1; no reliable D call. CDR1 and CDR2 (germline): PRHDT, FYEKMQ (reference sequence). The V end lost 5 bases, the J end lost 2 bases, and 7 bases lay between the germline ends. The CDR3 covers 13 residues. The CDR3 loop reads CASSPAPYNEQFF. CDR3 bases: TGTGCCAGCAGCCCGGCCCCCTACAATGAGCAGTTCTTC.

The genes are TRBV12-3 or TRBV12-4 and TRBJ2-5; D not certain. The CDR3 extends over 12 amino acids. V shed 5 bases and J shed 2 bases, with 6 bases lying between them. CDR3 coding DNA: TGTGCCAGCAGTCGGTTGCAAGAGACCCAGTACTTC. It yields the protein CASSRLQETQYF.